These 24 T cell receptor beta chains were all obtained from the same sample, sequenced in a study of blood T cells in healthy people across ages. The use of a sample-barcoded 5' primer and a J-beta primer mix characterized a second PCR of about 7 to 12 cycles. TCRdb fed the 5' RACE reads into MiXCR, producing one record per CDR3 protein. The sample lists just over 1 million distinct CDR3 sequences, around 43% occurring once. The sample taken for sequencing was blood. These receptors were taken from a woman aged 55-70 years in good health.

The chain recombines TRBV5-1 with TRBJ2-5, with a possible D match to TRBD2 (5 bases). Germline loops: CDR1 SGHRS, CDR2 YFSETQ. The CDR3 has 15 residues. Trimming removed 6 bases from V and 2 bases from J, with 17 bases in between. Here the CDR3 DNA reads TGCGCCAGCACCGTCGACGGACTCCGACAAGAGACCCAGTACTTC. Its translation: CASTVDGLRQETQYF.

As concerns this clonotype: Since a much larger clone is just one base distant, this may be a read error. The chain employs TRBV29-1 and TRBJ2-5, with D tentatively TRBD1 (5 bases). Germline-derived CDR1 and CDR2 are SQVTM and ANQGSEA. The CDR3 totals 12 residues. CDR3 in DNA: TGCAGCGTAGAAGGGGCAGAAGAGATCCAGTACTTC. As protein: CSVEGAEEIQYF.

The rearrangement uses TRBV6-5 and TRBJ2-5; no clear D. Judging by the DNA end, TRBJ2-7 fits better; the J call may be wrong. The CDR3 extends over 14 amino acids. Germline V CDR1 and CDR2: MNHEY, SVGAGI. The CDR3 bases are TGTGCCAGCAGCTCCTCTCAATCCTACTACGAGCAGTACTTC. Protein product: CASSSSQSYYEQYF.

The sample holds many counts of this clonotype. The chain combines TRBV12-3 or TRBV12-4 with TRBJ2-7, with TRBD2 matching over 7 bases. V gave up 8 bases and J gave up 3 bases; unmatched junction bases: 4. The CDR3 has 12 residues. CDR3 nucleotide sequence: TGTGCCAGCCGTAGCGGGCTCTACGAGCAGTACTTC. Protein: CASRSGLYEQYF.

This clonotype was detected once. The chain links TRBV6-2 or TRBV6-3 to TRBJ1-2, with unresolved D. Germline V gives CDR1 MNHEY, CDR2 SVGEGT. This CDR3 spans 13 amino acids. V was clipped by 7 bases and J by 7 bases, with 16 bases between them. CDR3 region: CASTLGGSSGYTF. CDR3 DNA sequence: TGTGCCAGCACCCTTGGAGGGTCGTCTGGCTACACCTTC.

The chain combines TRBV5-1 with TRBJ2-1, with D tentatively TRBD1 (6 bases). Germline-derived CDR1 and CDR2 are SGHRS and YFSETQ. The CDR3 spans 15 residues. Trimming took 0 bases from V and 4 from J, leaving 11 bases between them. The CDR3 is CASSLEGTQYNEQFF. In DNA, the CDR3 is TGCGCCAGCAGCTTGGAAGGGACACAATACAATGAGCAGTTCTTC.

The gene calls are TRBV20-1 and TRBJ2-7; perhaps TRBD1 as D (6 bases). This CDR3 spans 14 amino acids. The germline gives CDR1 DFQATT, CDR2 SNEGSKA (reference sequence). V lost 1 base to trimming and J lost 1 base, with 11 bases between them. CDR3 nucleotides: TGCAGTGCTAGAGTTTCAGGGGCTTCCTACGAGCAGTACTTC. It encodes CSARVSGASYEQYF.

This clonotype was found a few times. A single base separates this from a much larger clone, so it may be a read error. V usage is TRBV6-1 and J usage is TRBJ2-5, with D possibly TRBD1 on 8 matching bases. Trimming took 2 bases from V and 11 from J, leaving 18 bases between them. Germline CDR1 MNHNS, CDR2 SASEGT. The CDR3 covers 14 residues. In DNA form, the CDR3 reads TGTGCCAGCAGTGAATTGACAGGGGAGGGTGAGCAGTACTTC. This translates into CASSELTGEGEQYF.

V usage is TRBV9 and J usage is TRBJ2-2; D perhaps matches TRBD1 (6 bases). Germline loops: CDR1 SGDLS, CDR2 YYNGEE. Trimming took 0 bases from V and 13 from J, leaving 10 bases between them. CDR3 length equals 12 residues. Here the CDR3 DNA reads TGTGCCAGCAGCGTAGAACAGGGCATGCTGTTTTTT. Protein sequence: CASSVEQGMLFF.

V gene TRBV19 combines with J gene TRBJ2-4; D gene ambiguous. In germline, CDR1 is LNHDA, CDR2 SQIVND (reference sequence). V was shortened by 4 bases and J by 6 bases, with 10 bases between the two germline ends. This CDR3 contains 13 residues. The CDR3 region has the DNA TGTGCCAGTAGTACCTCCGGCCTAAACATTCAGTACTTC. It is translated as CASSTSGLNIQYF.

The chain combines TRBV7-9 with TRBJ1-5; maybe TRBD1 (5 bases). The germline CDR1 and CDR2 sequences are SEHNR and FQNEAQ (reference sequence). This CDR3 has 14 residues. With 8 bases removed from V and 0 bases from J, the gap between germline ends came to 11 bases. CDR3 in amino acids: CASAPGGSNQPQHF. The CDR3 coding sequence is TGTGCCAGCGCACCGGGGGGTAGCAATCAGCCCCAGCATTTT.

This sequence joins TRBV7-2 and TRBJ2-7; D gene ambiguous. Per germline, CDR1 SGHTA and CDR2 FQGNSA. This CDR3 contains 13 residues. With 1 base removed from V and 9 bases from J, the gap between germline ends came to 13 bases. CDR3 residues: CASSLVSRLGQYF. The CDR3 DNA sequence: TGTGCCAGCAGCTTAGTCTCCAGGCTAGGGCAGTACTTC.

This clonotype was detected a few times. This sequence joins TRBV7-2 and TRBJ2-5, with a possible D match to TRBD1 (5 bases). The CDR3 is 16 amino acids. Germline V gene lookup returns CDR1 SGHTA and CDR2 FQGNSA. Trimming took 1 base from V and 5 from J, leaving 17 bases between them. CDR3 coding DNA: TGTGCCAGCAGCTTAGATGGGGCTCTAACCGGGGAGACCCAGTACTTC. This translates into CASSLDGALTGETQYF.

This clonotype appeared a few times. V gene TRBV29-1 combines with J gene TRBJ1-1, with a tentative D call TRBD1 (5 bases). This CDR3 has 17 amino acids. V was trimmed by 1 base and J by 1 base, leaving 19 bases between them. Germline assignment: CDR1 SQVTM and CDR2 ANQGSEA. The CDR3 is CSVEGGRAWSRNTEAFF. CDR3 coding DNA: TGCAGCGTTGAAGGTGGCAGGGCTTGGTCACGGAACACTGAAGCTTTCTTT.

V usage is TRBV24-1 and J usage is TRBJ2-6; D unclear. Looked up from germline, CDR1 is KGHDR and CDR2 is SFDVKD. V dropped 4 bases and J dropped 0 bases, with 3 bases sitting between them. The CDR3 is made up of 14 amino acids. CDR3 in DNA: TGTGCCACCAGTGACCGCTCTGGGGCCAACGTCCTGACTTTC. Translation gives CATSDRSGANVLTF.

Here the CDR3 reads CAISEWLREGLYEQYF. The CDR3 coding sequence is TGTGCCATCAGTGAGTGGTTGAGGGAGGGCCTTTACGAGCAGTACTTC. V gene TRBV10-3 combines with J gene TRBJ2-7; TRBD2 aligns across 7 bases. Germline trimming cut 1 base from V and 4 bases from J; bases unmatched to any gene: 10. From germline, CDR1 is ENHRY and CDR2 SYGVKD. The CDR3 covers 16 residues.

This clonotype was picked up a small number of times. The genes are TRBV6-5 and TRBJ1-2; no firm D call. The germline V gene has CDR1 MNHEY and CDR2 SVGAGI. Trimming took off 5 bases at V and 4 bases at J, with 11 bases between the two ends. The CDR3 consists of 13 residues. In DNA form, the CDR3 reads TGTGCCAGCAGTCCTATCAAGGTCTATGGCTACACCTTC. It yields the protein CASSPIKVYGYTF.

The chain carries TRBV12-3 or TRBV12-4 and TRBJ1-6, with D possibly TRBD1 on 5 matching bases. This CDR3 region has 15 residues. V was trimmed by 8 bases and J by 13 bases, leaving 24 bases between them. CDR3 DNA: TGTGCCAGCTCTTCGACGGTCGGGGGGTCCGCTCCCCTCCACTTT. Translated: CASSSTVGGSAPLHF.

V gene TRBV19 combines with J gene TRBJ2-5; TRBD1 matches 7 bases. The CDR3 runs 15 residues. V lost 9 bases to trimming and J lost 1 base; unmatched junction nucleotides: 11. Germline CDR1 and CDR2: LNHDA and SQIVND (reference sequence). CDR3: CASSWANRGQETQYF. The CDR3 DNA reads as TGTGCCAGCAGCTGGGCGAACAGGGGCCAAGAGACCCAGTACTTC. Based on the CDR3 plus reference TRBV19 and TRBJ2-5, the full variable domain is DGGITQSPKYLFRKEGQNVTLSCEQNLNHDAMYWYRQDPGQGLRLIYYSQIVNDFQKGDIAEGYSVSREKKESFPLTVTSAQKNPTAFYLCASSWANRGQETQYFGPGTRLLVL.

The J gene is TRBJ2-2, the V gene TRBV25-1; D uncertain. Trimming pared 4 bases from V and 1 base from J, leaving 4 bases between. The CDR3 is made up of 13 amino acids. The germline gives CDR1 MGHDK, CDR2 SYGVNS. CDR3 sequence: CASSGQNTGELFF. The CDR3 DNA follows: TGTGCCAGCAGTGGACAGAACACCGGGGAGCTGTTTTTT.

A few counts support this clonotype. The rearrangement joins TRBV4-1 to TRBJ2-5; maybe TRBD1 (6 bases). With 0 bases removed from V and 2 bases from J, the gap between germline ends came to 13 bases. Germline CDR1 is MGHRA and CDR2 is YSYEKL. The CDR3 runs to 16 residues. The CDR3: CASSQEPRTAQETQYF. CDR3 DNA: TGCGCCAGCAGCCAAGAACCCCGGACAGCTCAAGAGACCCAGTACTTC.

The gene calls are TRBV6-1 and TRBJ1-4; D is unresolved. The germline gives CDR1 MNHNS, CDR2 SASEGT. The CDR3 is 13 amino acids. The V end lost 5 bases, the J end lost 4 bases, and 8 bases lay between the germline ends. In nucleotides, the CDR3 is TGTGCCAGCAGTCTCGACTTTAATGAAAAACTGTTTTTT. Encoded protein: CASSLDFNEKLFF.

The J gene is TRBJ2-1, the V gene TRBV5-1; 7 bases are shared with TRBD2. This CDR3 contains 15 residues. J gave up 4 bases and V 4 bases, and 8 bases lay outside the gene matches. Germline CDR1 reads SGHRS; CDR2 reads YFSETQ. The CDR3 is CASSQTSPQYNEQFF. The CDR3 bases are TGCGCCAGCAGCCAGACTAGCCCCCAGTACAATGAGCAGTTCTTC.

This chain joins TRBV20-1 and TRBJ2-1; 8 positions match TRBD2. J gave up 4 bases and V 1 base, and 6 bases lay outside the gene matches. The CDR3 has 15 residues. CDR1 is DFQATT, CDR2 SNEGSKA, per germline (reference sequence). CDR3 residues: CSARVAGRDYNEQFF. CDR3 sequence (DNA): TGCAGTGCTAGAGTCGCCGGGAGGGATTACAATGAGCAGTTCTTC.